These 22 T cell receptor beta chains share one sample of origin, sequenced in a study of blood T cell repertoires in COVID-19. Repertoires were generated with immunoSEQ multiplex PCR, while TCRdb's copy carries only in-frame clones and drops some. This table has about 210,000 clones, around 80% appearing once. The sequenced sample consisted of peripheral blood. The source of these receptors is a woman aged 70-85 years with acute or convalescent COVID-19.

The chain recombines TRBV14 with TRBJ2-7; 12 bases line up with TRBD2. V lost 4 bases and J lost 2; bases outside the gene matches: 3. Germline CDR1 reads SGHDN; CDR2 reads FVKESK. This CDR3 has 15 amino acids. This CDR3 reads CASSPASGGAYEQYF. CDR3 sequence (DNA): TGTGCCAGCAGCCCTGCTAGCGGGGGGGCCTACGAGCAGTACTTC.

The rearrangement joins TRBV25-1 to TRBJ2-7; 7 bases fit TRBD1. Germline V gene data show CDR1 as MGHDK and CDR2 as SYGVNS. J lost 2 bases, V lost 6 bases, and 7 bases had no gene match. The CDR3 has 14 amino acids. As DNA, the CDR3 is TGTGCCAGCAGCAAGACAGGGTATACCTACGAGCAGTACTTC. Translation: CASSKTGYTYEQYF.

This chain uses TRBV6-5 with TRBJ2-5; a possible D gene is TRBD1 (5 bases). Germline V gene data show CDR1 as MNHEY and CDR2 as SVGAGI. Trimming pared 7 bases from V and 2 bases from J, leaving 11 bases between. The CDR3 is 13 amino acids. The CDR3 bases are TGTGCCAGCACCCGACAGCCACAAGAGACCCAGTACTTC. Amino acids: CASTRQPQETQYF.

The DNA of the CDR3 is TGTGCCAGCAGCTTCACCCAGGGTCCGACGGAGACCCAGTACTTC. Protein product: CASSFTQGPTETQYF. The genes are TRBV9 and TRBJ2-5; TRBD1 might be the D (5 bases). Germline loops: CDR1 SGDLS, CDR2 YYNGEE. Deletions cut 4 bases from V and 5 bases from J, with 18 bases between. The CDR3 sequence is 15 residues long. Variable domain in full (rest from reference TRBV9 and TRBJ2-5): DSGVTQTPKHLITATGQRVTLRCSPRSGDLSVYWYQQSLDQGLQFLIQYYNGEERAKGNILERFSAQQFPDLHSELNLSSLELGDSALYFCASSFTQGPTETQYFGPGTRLLVL.

The rearrangement links TRBV30 to TRBJ1-3; no reliable D call. Germline V gene lookup returns CDR1 GTSNPN and CDR2 SVGIG (reference sequence). The CDR3 runs 14 residues. The V gene lost 2 bases and the J gene lost 0 bases, with 8 bases spanning the gap. The CDR3 DNA reads TGTGCCTGGAGTCGGAGCAGCTCTGGAAACACCATATATTTT. Translation gives CAWSRSSSGNTIYF.

This chain links TRBV10-3 with TRBJ1-2; D is possibly TRBD1 (6 bases). Per germline, CDR1 ENHRY and CDR2 SYGVKD. The CDR3 runs 13 residues. V was trimmed by 3 bases and J by 6 bases, leaving 11 bases between them. This CDR3 is CAISEKNRDGYTF. The CDR3 nucleotides read TGTGCCATCAGTGAAAAGAACAGGGATGGCTACACCTTC.

The chain combines TRBV6-4 with TRBJ1-5; perhaps TRBD1 as D (5 bases). The CDR3 runs to 16 residues. Per the germline V gene, CDR1 is MRHNA and CDR2 is SNTAGT. With 4 bases removed from V and 0 bases from J, the gap between germline ends came to 13 bases. CDR3 nucleotides: TGTGCCAGCAGTGGATCTGGGGGGGTTAGCAATCAGCCCCAGCATTTT. This gives the protein CASSGSGGVSNQPQHF.

This clone was detected only a few times. This rearrangement joins TRBV10-1 to TRBJ2-1; 7 nucleotides agree with TRBD2. The CDR3 covers 14 residues. CDR1 and CDR2 from the germline V gene are WNHNN and SYGVQD (reference sequence). J lost 4 bases, V lost 8 bases, and 8 bases had no gene match. CDR3 DNA: TGCGCCAGCTCTATGGGAGCGGGGTACAATGAGCAGTTCTTC. Translated: CASSMGAGYNEQFF.

The chain has TRBV10-1 and TRBJ2-7; 8 bases line up with TRBD1. The germline gives CDR1 WNHNN, CDR2 SYGVQD (reference sequence). The V and J ends lost 3 bases and 0 bases, in that order; junction bases with no gene match: 4. The CDR3 sequence is 15 residues long. The CDR3: CASSDGTGGSYEQYF. Here the CDR3 DNA reads TGCGCCAGCAGTGACGGAACAGGGGGCTCCTACGAGCAGTACTTC.

This chain uses TRBV19 with TRBJ1-1, with 8 bases aligning to TRBD1. With 5 bases clipped from V and 3 bases from J, the junction kept 8 bases outside the gene matches. Germline V gives CDR1 LNHDA, CDR2 SQIVND (reference sequence). The CDR3 spans 15 residues. The CDR3 DNA reads as TGTGCCAGTAGTCCTTTCCAGGGGGCGGACACTGAAGCTTTCTTT. Residues: CASSPFQGADTEAFF.

This sequence joins TRBV3-1 (or the pseudogene TRBV3-2) and TRBJ2-4; 7 bases line up with TRBD2. Per germline, CDR1 LGHDT and CDR2 YNNKEL (reference sequence). The trim removed 0 bases at V and 2 bases at J, leaving 1 base unmatched. This CDR3 has 15 amino acids. For the CDR3, the DNA is TGTGCCAGCAGCCAAGACGGGACTACCAAAAACATTCAGTACTTC. This codes for CASSQDGTTKNIQYF.

The chain has TRBV5-5 and TRBJ1-4; 8 bases map to TRBD1. Germline V gene data show CDR1 as SGHKS and CDR2 as YYEKEE (reference sequence). The CDR3 is 15 amino acids. V was pared by 1 base and J by 5 bases, with 4 bases of the junction left unmatched. CDR3 amino acids: CASSLPTGGNEKLFF. The DNA for the CDR3 is TGTGCCAGCAGCTTGCCCACAGGGGGGAATGAAAAACTGTTTTTT.

The chain joins TRBV5-1 to TRBJ1-4; 10 bases map to TRBD1. The germline V gene has CDR1 SGHRS and CDR2 YFSETQ. The CDR3 runs 15 residues. J lost 8 bases, V lost 0 bases, and 4 bases had no gene match. The CDR3 nucleotides read TGCGCCAGCAGCTTGGAGGGGACAGGGGTAGAAAAACTGTTTTTT. Its protein product is CASSLEGTGVEKLFF.

The CDR3 spells CASSLRGSNEQFF. CDR3 DNA: TGTGCCAGCAGCTTAAGGGGGTCCAATGAGCAGTTCTTC. The gene calls are TRBV11-3 and TRBJ2-1; perhaps TRBD1 as D (6 bases). The V and J ends lost 2 bases and 6 bases respectively, with 8 bases between them. From germline, CDR1 is SGHNT and CDR2 YENEEA. The CDR3 totals 13 residues.

The genes are TRBV5-1 and TRBJ2-3; the match to TRBD2 covers 7 bases. This CDR3 has 13 amino acids. Germline V lookup: CDR1 SGHRS, CDR2 YFSETQ. V lost 2 bases to trimming and J lost 6 bases; unmatched junction nucleotides: 3. The CDR3 bases are TGCGCCAGCAGCTTCATCGGGGGGGATACGCAGTATTTT. As protein: CASSFIGGDTQYF.

The chain uses TRBV10-2 and TRBJ2-3; 9 bases fit TRBD1. The CDR3 has 16 residues. Trimming cost V 2 bases and J 0 bases; bases outside gene matches: 3. CDR1 is WSHSY, CDR2 SAAADI, per germline. The CDR3 sequence: CASSEIQGASTDTQYF. The CDR3 DNA sequence: TGCGCCAGCAGTGAGATACAGGGGGCAAGCACAGATACGCAGTATTTT.

The chain is built from TRBV19 and TRBJ2-3; 7 bases line up with TRBD1. J was trimmed by 0 bases and V by 3 bases; bases with no gene match: 6. The CDR3 consists of 16 residues. The V gene's germline CDR1 is LNHDA and CDR2 SQIVND (reference sequence). CDR3 nucleotide sequence: TGTGCCAGTAGTATTGTCGGCAGGGGGAGCACAGATACGCAGTATTTT. This gives the protein CASSIVGRGSTDTQYF.

The gene calls are TRBV5-5 and TRBJ2-5; 7 bases align to TRBD2. There are 19 residues in the CDR3. J gave up 7 bases and V 3 bases, and 24 bases lay outside the gene matches. CDR1 is SGHKS and CDR2 is YYEKEE in the germline V gene (reference sequence). CDR3 in DNA: TGTGCCAGCAGCTGGGGGACCGGGACTACCACACTCGCGAGGGGGACCCAGTACTTC. This codes for CASSWGTGTTTLARGTQYF.

This clone appeared a single time. This sequence joins TRBV29-1 and TRBJ1-5; D is unclear. The CDR3 extends over 13 amino acids. With 5 bases removed from V and 2 bases from J, the gap between germline ends came to 10 bases. The germline V gene has CDR1 SQVTM and CDR2 ANQGSEA. The CDR3 region has the DNA TGCAGCGTTCTGCTTGCGGGCAATCAGCCCCAGCATTTT. It specifies CSVLLAGNQPQHF.

This clone was observed once. The chain links TRBV29-1 to TRBJ2-7, with 7 bases lining up with TRBD2. The CDR3 consists of 16 residues. V trimming: 6 bases; J trimming: 8 bases; junction bases outside the gene matches: 22. Looked up from germline, CDR1 is SQVTM and CDR2 is ANQGSEA. The CDR3 bases are TGCAGCGTGGCCGAAGGGTGGGGACTAATTCCTGATAAGCAGTACTTC. Protein sequence: CSVAEGWGLIPDKQYF.

The J gene is TRBJ2-7, the V gene TRBV6-5; 7 nucleotides agree with TRBD2. From germline, CDR1 is MNHEY and CDR2 SVGAGI. V shed 2 bases and J 6 bases; nucleotides not matched to a gene: 4. The CDR3 consists of 13 residues. DNA of the CDR3: TGTGCCAGCAGTTACAGGGAGGGGCGCGAGCAGTACTTC. It is translated as CASSYREGREQYF.

The CDR3 DNA reads TGTGCCCTCGAGACAGGGACGAGGACTGAAGCTTTCTTT. It is translated as CALETGTRTEAFF. The chain is built from TRBV24-1 and TRBJ1-1, with 7 bases matching TRBD1. This CDR3 spans 13 amino acids. V lost 12 bases to trimming and J lost 5 bases; unmatched junction nucleotides: 11. Germline CDR1 reads KGHDR; CDR2 reads SFDVKD.